The subject of this entry is one T cell receptor (beta chain). Sequenced by immunoSEQ multiplex PCR; TCRdb stores in-frame clones only, minus some. The sample contains 43,000 or so clones, under 95% of which appear only once. The sample belongs to a study of T cell changes during pregnancy in multiple sclerosis. The sequenced sample was PBMCs (not recorded whether the cells were cultured). The TCR originated in a female donor with multiple sclerosis, enrolled in a pregnancy study.

The CDR3 region has the DNA TGCGCCAGCAGCTTGGATTCCGAGCAGTACTTC. Translating it yields CASSLDSEQYF. The genes are TRBV5-1 and TRBJ2-7; D remains ambiguous. The CDR3 length is 11 residues. The ends were cut back, 0 bases at V and 6 bases at J, with 4 bases in the middle. Germline V CDR1 and CDR2: SGHRS, YFSETQ.